Listed below are T cell receptor beta chains from one sample, sequenced in a study of cytomegalovirus exposure and HLA in healthy donors. Repertoires were generated with immunoSEQ multiplex PCR, while TCRdb's copy carries only in-frame clones and drops some. Of 100,000 to 150,000 clones listed, 89% were seen once; the top ten hold about 1.1%. Material for sequencing was PBMCs. Receptors were obtained from a woman under 30 in good health and CMV-seronegative. The CDR3 runs from the conserved cysteine through the conserved F or W. Each record gives: V gene, D gene, clone size, J gene, CDR3 protein, CDR3 DNA. D genes are given only for firm matches. Where a row states a size, it is once, few, many or the class of an expanded clone; other rows omit it.

V gene: TRBV4-2
D gene: TRBD1
clone size: NA
J gene: TRBJ1-4
CDR3 protein: CASSQDRDRVYEKLFF
CDR3 DNA: TGTGCCAGCAGCCAAGACCGGGACAGGGTATATGAAAAACTGTTTTTT

V gene: TRBV28
D gene: TRBD2
clone size: NA
J gene: TRBJ2-7
CDR3 protein: CATTPPAGGIYEQYF
CDR3 DNA: TGTGCCACCACCCCCCCGGCGGGAGGGATCTACGAGCAGTACTTC

V gene: TRBV7-9
D gene: TRBD1
clone size: NA
J gene: TRBJ2-4
CDR3 protein: CASSSRTGPQNIQYF
CDR3 DNA: TGTGCCAGCAGCTCGAGGACAGGTCCCCAAAACATTCAGTACTTC

V gene: TRBV6-5
D gene: TRBD1
clone size: NA
J gene: TRBJ1-2
CDR3 protein: CASSQNQGAGYGYTF
CDR3 DNA: TGTGCCAGCAGCCAGAACCAGGGGGCAGGCTATGGCTACACCTTC

V gene: TRBV4-3
D gene: NA
clone size: NA
J gene: TRBJ2-4
CDR3 protein: CASSQDYQNIQYF
CDR3 DNA: TGCGCCAGCAGCCAAGATTATCAAAACATTCAGTACTTC

V gene: TRBV10-1
D gene: NA
clone size: NA
J gene: TRBJ2-3
CDR3 protein: CASSGPAQVDTQYF
CDR3 DNA: TGCGCCAGCAGTGGGCCGGCCCAGGTGGATACGCAGTATTTT

V gene: TRBV6-6
D gene: NA
clone size: NA
J gene: TRBJ1-2
CDR3 protein: CASSYSGLTNYGYTF
CDR3 DNA: TGTGCCAGCAGTTACTCGGGGCTGACTAACTATGGCTACACCTTC

V gene: TRBV9
D gene: TRBD2
clone size: NA
J gene: TRBJ2-1
CDR3 protein: CASSVGTSGYNEQFF
CDR3 DNA: TGTGCCAGCAGCGTAGGGACTAGCGGATACAATGAGCAGTTCTTC

V gene: TRBV27
D gene: TRBD1
clone size: NA
J gene: TRBJ1-5
CDR3 protein: CASSLSGGSGNQPQHF
CDR3 DNA: TGTGCCAGCAGTTTATCAGGGGGCAGCGGCAATCAGCCCCAGCATTTT

V gene: TRBV19
D gene: TRBD1
clone size: once
J gene: TRBJ1-2
CDR3 protein: CASSTQDRARGYGYTF
CDR3 DNA: TGTGCCAGTAGTACTCAAGACAGGGCTCGGGGCTATGGCTACACCTTC

V gene: TRBV4-1
D gene: NA
clone size: once
J gene: TRBJ1-1
CDR3 protein: CASGPWTDRMNTEAFF
CDR3 DNA: TGCGCCAGCGGACCTTGGACAGACAGAATGAACACTGAAGCTTTCTTT

V gene: TRBV2
D gene: NA
clone size: NA
J gene: TRBJ1-3
CDR3 protein: CASRPRLGSGNTIYF
CDR3 DNA: TGTGCCAGCAGGCCGCGGCTGGGCTCTGGAAACACCATATATTTT

V gene: TRBV9
D gene: TRBD2
clone size: once
J gene: TRBJ2-7
CDR3 protein: CASSASGRAYEQYF
CDR3 DNA: TGTGCCAGCAGCGCTAGCGGGAGGGCCTACGAGCAGTACTTC

V gene: TRBV28
D gene: NA
clone size: NA
J gene: TRBJ2-1
CDR3 protein: CASSSPLAGSSYNEQFF
CDR3 DNA: TGTGCCAGCAGCTCCCCCCTCGCGGGCAGCTCCTACAATGAGCAGTTCTTC

V gene: TRBV18
D gene: NA
clone size: NA
J gene: TRBJ2-7
CDR3 protein: CASSPSGVGTYEQYF
CDR3 DNA: TGTGCCAGCTCACCCTCGGGAGTTGGGACCTACGAGCAGTACTTC

V gene: TRBV5-6
D gene: NA
clone size: NA
J gene: TRBJ1-6
CDR3 protein: CASRSNTYRRNSPLHF
CDR3 DNA: TGTGCCAGCAGATCAAATACATATCGCCGTAATTCACCCCTCCACTTT

V gene: TRBV6-1
D gene: NA
clone size: once
J gene: TRBJ1-4
CDR3 protein: CASSNRLSNEKLFF
CDR3 DNA: TGTGCCAGCAGTAACAGGCTTTCTAATGAAAAACTGTTTTTT

V gene: TRBV5-6
D gene: NA
clone size: NA
J gene: TRBJ2-3
CDR3 protein: CASSRSTDTQYF
CDR3 DNA: TGTGCCAGCAGCCGTAGCACAGATACGCAGTATTTT

V gene: TRBV7-2
D gene: TRBD2
clone size: few
J gene: TRBJ2-2
CDR3 protein: CASSSRLAASPRGELFF
CDR3 DNA: TGTGCCAGCAGCTCTCGACTAGCGGCGTCCCCCCGGGGGGAGCTGTTTTTT

V gene: TRBV7-2
D gene: TRBD1
clone size: NA
J gene: TRBJ2-5
CDR3 protein: CASSPQTGGLETQYF
CDR3 DNA: TGTGCCAGCAGCCCACAGACAGGGGGCCTGGAGACCCAGTACTTC

V gene: TRBV4-2
D gene: NA
clone size: NA
J gene: TRBJ1-4
CDR3 protein: CASSQEGEGTFNEKLFF
CDR3 DNA: TGTGCCAGCAGCCAAGAAGGTGAGGGAACCTTTAATGAAAAACTGTTTTTT

V gene: TRBV27
D gene: TRBD2
clone size: NA
J gene: TRBJ2-3
CDR3 protein: CASTLTSGGGTDTQYF
CDR3 DNA: TGTGCCAGCACCCTGACTAGCGGGGGGGGCACAGATACGCAGTATTTT

V gene: TRBV28
D gene: TRBD1
clone size: NA
J gene: TRBJ2-2
CDR3 protein: CATRTGGAGTGELFF
CDR3 DNA: TGTGCCACCCGGACAGGGGGCGCGGGCACCGGGGAGCTGTTTTTT

V gene: TRBV19
D gene: NA
clone size: NA
J gene: TRBJ2-1
CDR3 protein: CASTAGQLRNEQFF
CDR3 DNA: TGTGCCAGTACCGCGGGACAGTTAAGGAATGAGCAGTTCTTC

V gene: TRBV2
D gene: NA
clone size: NA
J gene: TRBJ1-5
CDR3 protein: CASKGEGGQPQHF
CDR3 DNA: TGTGCCAGCAAGGGAGAAGGCGGCCAGCCCCAGCATTTT

V gene: TRBV11-2
D gene: NA
clone size: NA
J gene: TRBJ1-1
CDR3 protein: CASSLAGEGPTEAFF
CDR3 DNA: TGTGCCAGCAGCTTAGCTGGGGAGGGGCCCACTGAAGCTTTCTTT

V gene: TRBV15
D gene: NA
clone size: NA
J gene: TRBJ2-5
CDR3 protein: CATSRDLTNRETQYF
CDR3 DNA: TGTGCCACCAGCAGAGATTTGACCAACAGGGAGACCCAGTACTTC

V gene: TRBV27
D gene: NA
clone size: NA
J gene: TRBJ1-1
CDR3 protein: CASAIYGNTEAFF
CDR3 DNA: TGTGCCAGCGCAATTTACGGGAACACTGAAGCTTTCTTT

V gene: TRBV5-6
D gene: TRBD1
clone size: NA
J gene: TRBJ1-2
CDR3 protein: CASSLGDSEVYGYTF
CDR3 DNA: TGTGCCAGCAGCTTGGGGGACAGTGAGGTCTATGGCTACACCTTC

V gene: TRBV30
D gene: TRBD2
clone size: NA
J gene: TRBJ2-1
CDR3 protein: CAWSVLAGDPLYEQFF
CDR3 DNA: TGTGCCTGGAGTGTCCTAGCGGGAGATCCCCTCTATGAGCAGTTCTTC

V gene: TRBV6-1
D gene: NA
clone size: NA
J gene: TRBJ2-7
CDR3 protein: CASSDRGVDRQGAYEQYF
CDR3 DNA: TGTGCCAGCAGTGACAGGGGGGTAGACAGGCAAGGCGCCTACGAGCAGTACTTC

V gene: TRBV10-1
D gene: TRBD1
clone size: NA
J gene: TRBJ2-1
CDR3 protein: CARNRQGLNNEQFF
CDR3 DNA: TGCGCCAGAAATAGACAGGGTTTAAACAATGAGCAGTTCTTC

V gene: TRBV7-9
D gene: NA
clone size: NA
J gene: TRBJ1-1
CDR3 protein: CASSSRTASGAFF
CDR3 DNA: TGTGCCAGCAGCTCTAGGACTGCAAGTGGAGCTTTCTTT